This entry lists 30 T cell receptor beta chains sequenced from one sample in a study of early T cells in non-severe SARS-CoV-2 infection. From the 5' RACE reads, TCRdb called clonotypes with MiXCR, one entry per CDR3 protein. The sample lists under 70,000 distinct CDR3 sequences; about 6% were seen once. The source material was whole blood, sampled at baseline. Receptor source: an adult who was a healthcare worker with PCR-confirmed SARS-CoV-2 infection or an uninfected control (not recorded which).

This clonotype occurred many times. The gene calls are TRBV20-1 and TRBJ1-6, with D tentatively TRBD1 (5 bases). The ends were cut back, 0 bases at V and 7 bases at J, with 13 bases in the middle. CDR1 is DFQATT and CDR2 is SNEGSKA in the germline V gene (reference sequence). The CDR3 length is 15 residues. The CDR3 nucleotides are TGCAGTGCTAGAGACCTAACTGCAGGGAATTCACCCCTCCACTTT. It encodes CSARDLTAGNSPLHF.

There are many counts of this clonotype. CDR3 nucleotide sequence: TGTGCCAGCAGGAAGGTTAGCTCCTACGAGCAGTACTTC. Translating it yields CASRKVSSYEQYF. This chain uses TRBV6-1 with TRBJ2-7; D is uncertain. V lost 6 bases and J lost 0, with 9 bases in between. CDR1 is MNHNS and CDR2 is SASEGT in the germline V gene. The CDR3 totals 13 residues.

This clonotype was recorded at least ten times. The DNA of the CDR3 is TGTGCCTGGACTAGCGGAGCCAAAAACATTCAGTACTTC. Translated: CAWTSGAKNIQYF. The chain uses TRBV30 and TRBJ2-4; TRBD2 matches 7 bases. The CDR3 consists of 13 residues. Trimming at V came to 4 bases and at J to 0 bases, leaving 0 bases not matched to a gene. Germline CDR1 and CDR2: GTSNPN and SVGIG (reference sequence). Filled out from reference TRBV30 and TRBJ2-4, the complete variable domain reads SQTIHQWPATLVQPVGSPLSLECTVEGTSNPNLYWYRQAAGRGLQLLFYSVGIGQISSEVPQNLSASRPQDRQFILSSKKLLLSDSGFYLCAWTSGAKNIQYFGAGTRLSVL.

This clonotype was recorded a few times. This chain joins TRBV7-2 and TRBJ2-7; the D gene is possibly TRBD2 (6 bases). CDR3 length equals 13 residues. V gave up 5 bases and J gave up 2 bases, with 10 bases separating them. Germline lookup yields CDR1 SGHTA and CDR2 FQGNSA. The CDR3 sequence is CASSPGVTYEQYF. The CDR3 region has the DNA TGTGCCAGCAGCCCGGGGGTTACCTACGAGCAGTACTTC.

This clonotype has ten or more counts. The DNA of the CDR3 is TGTGCCAGCAGCTTAAGACAGGGGGTCTCTGAAGCTTTCTTT. This translates into CASSLRQGVSEAFF. The V and J genes are TRBV7-2 and TRBJ1-1, with 9 bases lining up with TRBD1. This CDR3 region has 14 residues. Germline V gene sequence: CDR1 SGHTA, CDR2 FQGNSA. V lost 2 bases to trimming and J lost 6 bases; unmatched junction nucleotides: 4.

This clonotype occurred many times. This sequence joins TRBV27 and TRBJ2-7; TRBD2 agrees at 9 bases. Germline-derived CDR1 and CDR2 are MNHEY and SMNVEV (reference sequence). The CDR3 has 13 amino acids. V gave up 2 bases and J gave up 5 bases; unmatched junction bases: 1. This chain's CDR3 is CASSLGTSNEQYF. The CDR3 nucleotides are TGTGCCAGCAGTTTAGGGACTAGCAACGAGCAGTACTTC.

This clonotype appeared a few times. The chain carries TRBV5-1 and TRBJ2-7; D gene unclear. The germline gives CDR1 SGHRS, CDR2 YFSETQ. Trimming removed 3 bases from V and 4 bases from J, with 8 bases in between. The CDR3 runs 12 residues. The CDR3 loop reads CASSSLVYEQYF. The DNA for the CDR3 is TGCGCCAGCAGCTCCCTGGTATACGAGCAGTACTTC.

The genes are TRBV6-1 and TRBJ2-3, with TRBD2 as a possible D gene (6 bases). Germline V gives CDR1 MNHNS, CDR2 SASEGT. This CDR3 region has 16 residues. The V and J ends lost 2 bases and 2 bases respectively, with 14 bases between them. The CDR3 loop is CASSEHSSEYTDTQYF. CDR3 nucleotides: TGTGCCAGCAGTGAACATTCTAGCGAATACACAGATACGCAGTATTTT.

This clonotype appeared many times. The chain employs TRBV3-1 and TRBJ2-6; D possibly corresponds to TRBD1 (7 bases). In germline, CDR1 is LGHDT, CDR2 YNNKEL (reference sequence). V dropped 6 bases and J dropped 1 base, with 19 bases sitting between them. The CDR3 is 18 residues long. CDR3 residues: CASSLSQGRRSGANVLTF. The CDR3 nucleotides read TGTGCCAGCAGTCTGTCACAGGGGAGGAGATCTGGGGCCAACGTCCTGACTTTC.

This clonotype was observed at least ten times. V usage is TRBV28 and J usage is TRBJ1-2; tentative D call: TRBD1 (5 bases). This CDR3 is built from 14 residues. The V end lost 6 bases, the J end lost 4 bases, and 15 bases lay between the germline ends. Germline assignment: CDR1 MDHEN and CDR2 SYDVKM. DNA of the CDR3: TGTGCCAGCAGCGACAGTTTACCCCCCTATGGCTACACCTTC. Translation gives CASSDSLPPYGYTF.

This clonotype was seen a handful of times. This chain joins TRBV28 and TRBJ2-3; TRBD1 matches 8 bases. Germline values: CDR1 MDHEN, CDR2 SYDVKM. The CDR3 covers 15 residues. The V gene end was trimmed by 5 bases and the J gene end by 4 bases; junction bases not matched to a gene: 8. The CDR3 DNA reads TGTGCCAGCAGTCCGAGACAGGGGTTCCCAGATACGCAGTATTTT. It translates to CASSPRQGFPDTQYF.

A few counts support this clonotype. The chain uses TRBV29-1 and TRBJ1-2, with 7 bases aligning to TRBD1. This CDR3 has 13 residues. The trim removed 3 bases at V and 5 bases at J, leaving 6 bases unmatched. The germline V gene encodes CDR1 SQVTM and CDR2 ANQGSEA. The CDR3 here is CSVDNTGDYGYTF. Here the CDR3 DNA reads TGCAGCGTTGATAATACAGGGGATTATGGCTACACCTTC.

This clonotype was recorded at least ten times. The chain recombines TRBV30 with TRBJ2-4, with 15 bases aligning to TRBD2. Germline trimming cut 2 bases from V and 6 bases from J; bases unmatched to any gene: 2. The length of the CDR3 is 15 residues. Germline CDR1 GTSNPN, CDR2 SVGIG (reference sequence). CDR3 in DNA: TGTGCCTGGAGTCCGGGACTAGCGGGAGGAAACATTCAGTACTTC. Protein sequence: CAWSPGLAGGNIQYF. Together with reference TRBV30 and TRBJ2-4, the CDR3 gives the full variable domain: SQTIHQWPATLVQPVGSPLSLECTVEGTSNPNLYWYRQAAGRGLQLLFYSVGIGQISSEVPQNLSASRPQDRQFILSSKKLLLSDSGFYLCAWSPGLAGGNIQYFGAGTRLSVL.

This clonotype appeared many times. As DNA, the CDR3 is TGTGCCAGCAGTCATGACAGGCTTAATCAGCCCCAGCATTTT. Its translation: CASSHDRLNQPQHF. V and J are TRBV6-2 or TRBV6-3 and TRBJ1-5; a weak D match, TRBD1 (6 bases). V lost 5 bases, J lost 4 bases, and 12 bases lay in between. The CDR3 is 14 residues long. CDR1 is MNHEY and CDR2 is SVGEGT in the germline V gene.

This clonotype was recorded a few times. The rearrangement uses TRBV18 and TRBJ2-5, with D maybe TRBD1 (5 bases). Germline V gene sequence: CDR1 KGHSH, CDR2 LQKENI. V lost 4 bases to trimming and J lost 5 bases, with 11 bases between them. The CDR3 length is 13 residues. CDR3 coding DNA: TGTGCCAGCTCACAACGTCAGGGTGAGACCCAGTACTTC. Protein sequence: CASSQRQGETQYF.

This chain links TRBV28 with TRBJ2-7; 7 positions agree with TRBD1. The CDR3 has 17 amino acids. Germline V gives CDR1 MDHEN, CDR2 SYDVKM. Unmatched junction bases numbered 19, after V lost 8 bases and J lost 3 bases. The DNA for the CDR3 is TGTGCCAGCCGACCCGCAGCGACAGGGATCGTTCTCTACGAGCAGTACTTC. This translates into CASRPAATGIVLYEQYF.

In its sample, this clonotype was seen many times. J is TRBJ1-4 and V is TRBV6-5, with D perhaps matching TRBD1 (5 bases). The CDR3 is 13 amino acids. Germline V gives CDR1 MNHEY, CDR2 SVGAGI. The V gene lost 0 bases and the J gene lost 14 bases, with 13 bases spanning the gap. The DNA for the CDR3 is TGTGCCAGCAGTTACTCAGGGGCCGGAGCGCTGTTTTTT. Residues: CASSYSGAGALFF.

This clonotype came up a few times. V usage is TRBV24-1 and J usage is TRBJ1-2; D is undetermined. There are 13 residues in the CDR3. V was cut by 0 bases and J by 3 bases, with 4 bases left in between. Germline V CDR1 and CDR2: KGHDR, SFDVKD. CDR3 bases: TGTGCCACCAGTGATTTGGATCACTATGGCTACACCTTC. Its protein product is CATSDLDHYGYTF.

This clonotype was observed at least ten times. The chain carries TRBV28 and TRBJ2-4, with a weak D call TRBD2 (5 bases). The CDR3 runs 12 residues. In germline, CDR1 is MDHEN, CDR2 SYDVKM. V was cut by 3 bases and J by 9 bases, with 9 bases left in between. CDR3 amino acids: CASSFGSAIQYF. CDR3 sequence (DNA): TGTGCCAGCAGTTTCGGTAGCGCCATTCAGTACTTC.

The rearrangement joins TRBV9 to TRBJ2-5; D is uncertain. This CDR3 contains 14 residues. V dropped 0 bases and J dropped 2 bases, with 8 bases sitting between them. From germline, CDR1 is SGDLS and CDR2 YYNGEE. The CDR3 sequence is CASSVAERQETQYF. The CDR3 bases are TGTGCCAGCAGCGTAGCAGAACGGCAAGAGACCCAGTACTTC.

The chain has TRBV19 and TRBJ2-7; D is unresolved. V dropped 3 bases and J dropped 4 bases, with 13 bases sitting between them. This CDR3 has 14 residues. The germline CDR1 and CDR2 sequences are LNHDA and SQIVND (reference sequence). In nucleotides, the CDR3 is TGTGCCAGTAGTATCGGGTACCAGTTTTACGAGCAGTACTTC. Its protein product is CASSIGYQFYEQYF.

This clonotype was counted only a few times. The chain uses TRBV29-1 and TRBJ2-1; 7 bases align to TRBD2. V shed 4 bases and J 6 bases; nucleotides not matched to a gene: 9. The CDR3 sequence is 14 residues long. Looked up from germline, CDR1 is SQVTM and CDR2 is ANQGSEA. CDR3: CSVARTRRVNEQFF. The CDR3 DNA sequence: TGCAGCGTTGCCAGGACTAGACGCGTCAATGAGCAGTTCTTC.

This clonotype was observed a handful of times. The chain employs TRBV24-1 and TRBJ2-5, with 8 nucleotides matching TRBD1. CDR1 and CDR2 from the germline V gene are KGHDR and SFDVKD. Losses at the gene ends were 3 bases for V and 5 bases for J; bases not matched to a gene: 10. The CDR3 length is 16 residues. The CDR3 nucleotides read TGTGCCACCAGTGATCCCAGACAGGGGTTGGGGGAGACCCAGTACTTC. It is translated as CATSDPRQGLGETQYF.

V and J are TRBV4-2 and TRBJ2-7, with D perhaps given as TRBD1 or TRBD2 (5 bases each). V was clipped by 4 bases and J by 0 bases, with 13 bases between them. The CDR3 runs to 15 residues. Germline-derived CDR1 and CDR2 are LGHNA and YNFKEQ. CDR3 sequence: CASSPGTDHSYEQYF. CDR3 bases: TGTGCCAGCAGCCCCGGGACGGACCACTCCTACGAGCAGTACTTC.

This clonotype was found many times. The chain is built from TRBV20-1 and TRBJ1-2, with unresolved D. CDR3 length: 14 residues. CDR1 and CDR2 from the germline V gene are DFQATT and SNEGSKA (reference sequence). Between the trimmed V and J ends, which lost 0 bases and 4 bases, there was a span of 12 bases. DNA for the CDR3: TGCAGTGCTAGAGATCTGCGGCGGCCCTATGGCTACACCTTC. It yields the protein CSARDLRRPYGYTF.

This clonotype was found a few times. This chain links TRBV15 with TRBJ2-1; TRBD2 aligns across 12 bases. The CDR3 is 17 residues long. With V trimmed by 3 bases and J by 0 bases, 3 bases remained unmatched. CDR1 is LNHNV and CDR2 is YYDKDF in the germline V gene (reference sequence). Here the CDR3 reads CATSRGLAGDSYNEQFF. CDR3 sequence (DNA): TGTGCCACCAGCAGGGGACTAGCGGGCGACTCCTACAATGAGCAGTTCTTC.

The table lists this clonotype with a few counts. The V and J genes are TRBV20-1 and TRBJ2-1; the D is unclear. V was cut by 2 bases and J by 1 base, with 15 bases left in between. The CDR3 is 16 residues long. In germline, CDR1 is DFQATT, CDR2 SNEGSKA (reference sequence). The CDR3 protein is CSARNIVGGSYNEQFF. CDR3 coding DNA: TGCAGTGCTAGAAACATAGTGGGCGGTTCCTACAATGAGCAGTTCTTC.

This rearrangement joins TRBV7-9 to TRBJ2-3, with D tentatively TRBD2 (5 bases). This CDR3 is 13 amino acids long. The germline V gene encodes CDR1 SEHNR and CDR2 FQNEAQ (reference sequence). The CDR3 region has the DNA TGTGCGTCTGGGAGTGCGGGCACAGATACGCAGTATTTT. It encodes CASGSAGTDTQYF. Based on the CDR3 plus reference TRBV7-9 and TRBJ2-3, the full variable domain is DTGVSQNPRHKITKRGQNVTFRCDPISEHNRLYWYRQTLGQGPEFLTYFQNEAQLEKSRLLSDRFSAERPKGSFSTLEIQRTEQGDSAMYLCASGSAGTDTQYFGPGTRLTVL.

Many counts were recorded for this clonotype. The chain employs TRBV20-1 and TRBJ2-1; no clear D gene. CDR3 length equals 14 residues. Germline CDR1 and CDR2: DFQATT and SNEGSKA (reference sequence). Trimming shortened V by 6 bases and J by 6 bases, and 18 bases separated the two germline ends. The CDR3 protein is CSALEGNAGNEQFF. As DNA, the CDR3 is TGCAGTGCGCTGGAAGGGAACGCCGGCAATGAGCAGTTCTTC.

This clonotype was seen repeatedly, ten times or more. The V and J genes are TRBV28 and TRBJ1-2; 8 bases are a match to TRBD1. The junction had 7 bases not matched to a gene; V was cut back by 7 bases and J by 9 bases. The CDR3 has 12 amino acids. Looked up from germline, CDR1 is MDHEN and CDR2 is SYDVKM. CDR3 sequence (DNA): TGTGCCAGCAACTCCTACAGGGGGAGCTACACCTTC. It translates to CASNSYRGSYTF.